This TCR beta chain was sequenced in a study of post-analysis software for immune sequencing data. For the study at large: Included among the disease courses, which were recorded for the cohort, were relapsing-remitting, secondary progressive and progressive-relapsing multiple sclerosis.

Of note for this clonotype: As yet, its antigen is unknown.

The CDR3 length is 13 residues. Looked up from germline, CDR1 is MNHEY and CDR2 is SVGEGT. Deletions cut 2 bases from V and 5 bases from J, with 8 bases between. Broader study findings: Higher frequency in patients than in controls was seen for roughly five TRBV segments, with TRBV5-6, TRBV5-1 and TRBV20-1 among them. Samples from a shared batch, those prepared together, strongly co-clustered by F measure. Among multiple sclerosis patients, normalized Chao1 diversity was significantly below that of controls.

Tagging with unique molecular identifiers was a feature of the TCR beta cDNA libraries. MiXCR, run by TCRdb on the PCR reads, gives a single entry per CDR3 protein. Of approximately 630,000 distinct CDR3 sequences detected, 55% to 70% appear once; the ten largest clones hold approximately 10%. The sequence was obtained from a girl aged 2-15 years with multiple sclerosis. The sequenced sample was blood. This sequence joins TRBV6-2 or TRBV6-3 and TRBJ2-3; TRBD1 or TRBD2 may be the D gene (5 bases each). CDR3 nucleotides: TGTGCCAGCAGTTACGCAGGGAGAGATACGCAGTATTTT. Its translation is CASSYAGRDTQYF.